Listed here is a single T cell receptor (beta chain). Its antigen is as yet unknown. This record belongs to a study of T cell responses to AZD1222 COVID-19 vaccine. The protocol was immunoSEQ multiplex PCR, while the TCRdb copy is restricted to in-frame clones and leaves out a portion. The repertoire holds roughly 25,000 clones, around 83% seen once, with approximately 7.8% in the top ten. The CDR3 extends over 16 amino acids. Germline CDR1 MGHRA, CDR2 YSYEKL. V lost 0 bases and J lost 7, with 18 bases in between. Study-level findings and limits: Recipients of AZD1222 seropositive at baseline numbered only five or six. All repertoire sampling was performed exclusively after the peak T cell response.

The sample consisted of peripheral blood, taken 28 days after the second AZD1222 dose. This TCR was sampled from an adult who received the AZD1222 COVID-19 vaccine. This chain uses TRBV4-1 with TRBJ2-5; D perhaps matches TRBD1 (5 bases). This chain's CDR3 is CASSQDLGLVRGTQYF. CDR3 sequence (DNA): TGCGCCAGCAGCCAAGATCTGGGCCTCGTTAGGGGGACCCAGTACTTC.